One sample yielded the 27 T cell receptor beta chains listed below, sequenced in a study of T cell responses to AZD1222 COVID-19 vaccine. Using immunoSEQ multiplex PCR, the repertoire was profiled, and TCRdb retains in-frame clones only, with some absent. The table has about 110,000 clones, around 90% seen once. The specimen was peripheral blood, collected on day 0 of AZD1222 vaccination. The receptors shown here come from an adult in good health.

This chain uses TRBV19 with TRBJ2-1, with 10 positions matching TRBD1. The CDR3 length is 14 residues. V was pared by 6 bases and J by 9 bases, with 8 bases of the junction left unmatched. Germline loops: CDR1 LNHDA, CDR2 SQIVND (reference sequence). The chain's CDR3 is CASSGGDRGTEQFF. CDR3 in DNA: TGTGCCAGTAGCGGCGGGGACAGGGGCACTGAGCAGTTCTTC. The full variable domain, completed using reference TRBV19 and TRBJ2-1, is DGGITQSPKYLFRKEGQNVTLSCEQNLNHDAMYWYRQDPGQGLRLIYYSQIVNDFQKGDIAEGYSVSREKKESFPLTVTSAQKNPTAFYLCASSGGDRGTEQFFGPGTRLTVL.

This chain links TRBV5-1 with TRBJ1-5; 8 bases match TRBD1. The CDR3 totals 15 residues. Germline V gene data show CDR1 as SGHRS and CDR2 as YFSETQ. V shed 0 bases, J shed 5 bases, and the junction held 4 bases outside the gene matches. The CDR3 nucleotides are TGCGCCAGCAGCTTGGAGGACAGGGAGGATCAGCCCCAGCATTTT. This sequence encodes CASSLEDREDQPQHF.

The chain is built from TRBV12-3 or TRBV12-4 and TRBJ1-3, with D uncertain. Trimming cost V 3 bases and J 6 bases, with 9 bases left between them. The CDR3 contains 13 residues. The CDR3 region has the DNA TGTGCCAGCAGTTTTGGCCTCCAAAACACCATATATTTT. Amino acid sequence: CASSFGLQNTIYF.

This chain joins TRBV9 and TRBJ1-2; 8 nucleotides line up with TRBD1. Germline V gene sequence: CDR1 SGDLS, CDR2 YYNGEE. V shed 0 bases, J shed 10 bases, and the junction held 8 bases outside the gene matches. This CDR3 is 14 amino acids long. The CDR3 sequence is CASSVADRGMAYTF. The CDR3 DNA is TGTGCCAGCAGCGTAGCCGACAGGGGAATGGCCTACACCTTC.

The J gene is TRBJ2-7, the V gene TRBV10-3; 9 bases line up with TRBD1. Trimming at V came to 8 bases and at J to 5 bases, leaving 7 bases not matched to a gene. The CDR3 covers 13 residues. From germline, CDR1 is ENHRY and CDR2 SYGVKD. The CDR3 DNA reads TGTGCCATCGAAGGACAGGGGATGGACGAGCAGTACTTC. It specifies CAIEGQGMDEQYF.

This chain uses TRBV27 with TRBJ1-2, with D possibly matching TRBD1 (5 bases). The CDR3 spans 15 residues. Germline CDR1 is MNHEY and CDR2 is SMNVEV (reference sequence). The V end lost 0 bases, the J end lost 5 bases, and 13 bases lay between the germline ends. CDR3 residues: CASSLSHGTMYGYTF. The CDR3 coding sequence is TGTGCCAGCAGTTTATCGCACGGGACGATGTATGGCTACACCTTC.

This chain uses TRBV7-6 with TRBJ1-5; tentative D call: TRBD1 (5 bases). The CDR3 is 13 amino acids. With 5 bases removed from V and 11 bases from J, the gap between germline ends came to 16 bases. Germline V gene sequence: CDR1 SGHVS, CDR2 FNYEAQ. For the CDR3, the DNA is TGTGCCAGCAGCGAGCAAGGAGGGGCAGCCCAGCATTTT. Translated: CASSEQGGAAQHF.

The table lists this clone with many counts. V and J are TRBV2 and TRBJ1-1, with TRBD1 matching over 9 bases. The junction had 31 bases not matched to a gene; V was cut back by 6 bases and J by 11 bases. Germline V gives CDR1 SNHLY, CDR2 FYNNEI. This CDR3 is 20 amino acids long. The CDR3 spells CASRPGTGRTKSTLGLVAFF. The CDR3 nucleotides read TGTGCCAGCAGACCCGGGACAGGGAGGACCAAATCCACGCTGGGCTTGGTTGCTTTCTTT.

This sequence joins TRBV5-1 and TRBJ2-3, with 8 bases aligning to TRBD2. The CDR3 length is 16 residues. The germline CDR1 and CDR2 sequences are SGHRS and YFSETQ. J lost 3 bases, V lost 0 bases, and 6 bases had no gene match. The CDR3 region is CASSLGTSYKTDTQYF. DNA for the CDR3: TGCGCCAGCAGCTTGGGGACTAGCTATAAGACAGATACGCAGTATTTT.

The chain recombines TRBV19 with TRBJ1-3; possible D gene TRBD1, 5 bases. Trimming stripped 6 bases from V and 3 bases from J, with 12 bases between. This CDR3 contains 14 residues. CDR1 and CDR2 from the germline V gene are LNHDA and SQIVND (reference sequence). CDR3 in amino acids: CASSELGGGNTIYF. As DNA, the CDR3 is TGTGCCAGTAGCGAGTTGGGGGGTGGAAACACCATATATTTT.

The chain employs TRBV11-1 and TRBJ2-3; 11 bases are a match to TRBD2. The germline gives CDR1 SGHAT, CDR2 FQDESV (reference sequence). V shed 0 bases, J shed 2 bases, and the junction held 4 bases outside the gene matches. This CDR3 comprises 17 residues. The CDR3, as DNA: TGTGCCAGCAGCTTAGCTCCGACTAGCGGGGACACAGATACGCAGTATTTT. This sequence encodes CASSLAPTSGDTDTQYF.

The chain carries TRBV28 and TRBJ2-7; D uncertain. Germline lookup yields CDR1 MDHEN and CDR2 SYDVKM. V gave up 8 bases and J gave up 4 bases, with 12 bases separating them. The CDR3 has 12 residues. This CDR3 is CASGRAVYEQYF. CDR3 coding DNA: TGTGCCAGCGGCCGAGCCGTATACGAGCAGTACTTC.

The J gene is TRBJ1-1, the V gene TRBV11-1; D is unclear. Germline V gene data show CDR1 as SGHAT and CDR2 as FQDESV (reference sequence). Trimming left V 5 bases short and J 3 bases short, with 13 bases between. CDR3 length: 14 amino acids. The DNA for the CDR3 is TGTGCCAGCAGCGGATCCCGGAGGGACACTGAAGCTTTCTTT. This gives the protein CASSGSRRDTEAFF.

This chain joins TRBV5-4 and TRBJ1-1; no definite D call. Germline V gene lookup returns CDR1 SGHNT and CDR2 YYREEE (reference sequence). This CDR3 region has 14 residues. Trimming took off 4 bases at V and 11 bases at J, with 21 bases between the two ends. The CDR3 reads CASSDAANWSGAFF. DNA of the CDR3: TGTGCCAGCAGCGACGCAGCTAATTGGTCTGGGGCTTTCTTT.

This chain connects TRBV24-1 to TRBJ2-1; D may be TRBD1 or TRBD2 (5 bases each). V shed 3 bases and J shed 8 bases, with 13 bases lying between them. This CDR3 comprises 14 residues. In germline, CDR1 is KGHDR, CDR2 SFDVKD. CDR3 amino acids: CATSDVGALDEQFF. For the CDR3, the DNA is TGTGCCACCAGTGATGTCGGGGCCTTGGATGAGCAGTTCTTC.

The chain employs TRBV4-1 and TRBJ1-1; D is uncertain. V was pared by 1 base and J by 1 base, with 7 bases between. The CDR3 consists of 14 residues. Germline values: CDR1 MGHRA, CDR2 YSYEKL. The CDR3 bases are TGCGCCAGCAGCCAAGGAGGCCCGAACACTGAAGCTTTCTTT. It translates to CASSQGGPNTEAFF.

The chain links TRBV15 to TRBJ1-3, with unresolved D. CDR3 size: 14 residues. Per germline, CDR1 LNHNV and CDR2 YYDKDF (reference sequence). Trimming took 8 bases from V and 4 from J, leaving 15 bases between them. Here the CDR3 reads CATSRTYEGNTIYF. Written as DNA, the CDR3 is TGTGCCACCTCAAGAACTTACGAAGGAAACACCATATATTTT.

This rearrangement joins TRBV2 to TRBJ2-7; D not resolved. The germline V gene encodes CDR1 SNHLY and CDR2 FYNNEI. This CDR3 region has 12 residues. V dropped 6 bases and J dropped 7 bases, with 13 bases sitting between them. The CDR3 region is CASSLPVGEQYF. CDR3 DNA: TGTGCCAGCAGCCTACCCGTGGGGGAGCAGTACTTC.

The chain recombines TRBV18 with TRBJ1-2; a possible D gene is TRBD1 (6 bases). CDR1 KGHSH and CDR2 LQKENI come from the germline V gene. Trimming took off 4 bases at V and 4 bases at J, with 13 bases between the two ends. The CDR3 spans 14 residues. In DNA form, the CDR3 reads TGTGCCAGCTCACTACAGGGAGCTCTCTATGGCTACACCTTC. Translated: CASSLQGALYGYTF.

The gene calls are TRBV27 and TRBJ1-4; 9 positions agree with TRBD1. V lost 2 bases to trimming and J lost 6 bases; unmatched junction nucleotides: 4. This CDR3 region has 15 residues. CDR1 is MNHEY and CDR2 is SMNVEV in the germline V gene (reference sequence). The DNA for the CDR3 is TGTGCCAGCAGTTTAACGGGGACAGGGTATGAAAAACTGTTTTTT. This sequence encodes CASSLTGTGYEKLFF.

This chain joins TRBV19 and TRBJ2-7; D call uncertain. The CDR3 runs to 16 residues. From germline, CDR1 is LNHDA and CDR2 SQIVND (reference sequence). Trimming stripped 4 bases from V and 0 bases from J, with 16 bases between. The CDR3 coding sequence is TGTGCCAGTAGTACCACCTCAGCCCCAACCTCCTACGAGCAGTACTTC. Residues: CASSTTSAPTSYEQYF.

This chain uses TRBV6-5 with TRBJ1-1; D is ambiguous. V gave up 2 bases and J gave up 6 bases, with 13 bases separating them. CDR3 length equals 14 residues. Germline loops: CDR1 MNHEY, CDR2 SVGAGI. CDR3 protein: CASSYVGTSAEAFF. The CDR3 nucleotides are TGTGCCAGCAGTTACGTAGGAACTTCGGCTGAAGCTTTCTTT.

The V call is TRBV5-4, the J call TRBJ2-5; no definite D call. Germline assignment: CDR1 SGHNT and CDR2 YYREEE (reference sequence). The V and J ends lost 2 bases and 7 bases respectively, with 15 bases between them. This CDR3 is 14 amino acids long. This chain's CDR3 is CASSFFVAVGTQYF. Here the CDR3 DNA reads TGTGCCAGCAGCTTTTTTGTGGCGGTGGGGACCCAGTACTTC.

This chain links TRBV11-1 with TRBJ1-3; no clear D gene. The germline V gene encodes CDR1 SGHAT and CDR2 FQDESV (reference sequence). This CDR3 region has 12 residues. V lost 5 bases, J lost 5 bases, and 7 bases lay in between. The CDR3 reads CASSIRRNTIYF. In DNA form, the CDR3 reads TGTGCCAGCAGCATCCGACGAAACACCATATATTTT.

This clone showed up just once. The rearrangement joins TRBV5-4 to TRBJ2-7, with D maybe TRBD2 (6 bases). V was cut by 0 bases and J by 6 bases, with 10 bases left in between. The CDR3 runs 13 residues. Germline CDR1 reads SGHNT; CDR2 reads YYREEE (reference sequence). DNA of the CDR3: TGTGCCAGCAGCTTGGCCGAGGAGGGCGAGCAGTACTTC. This gives the protein CASSLAEEGEQYF.

The rearrangement uses TRBV13 and TRBJ1-5, with D hard to call. The CDR3 runs 14 residues. V was cut by 1 base and J by 7 bases, with 11 bases left in between. Germline V gene data show CDR1 as PRHDT and CDR2 as FYEKMQ (reference sequence). Here the CDR3 reads CASSLAGISQPQHF. The CDR3 DNA is TGTGCCAGCAGCTTAGCTGGCATCAGCCAGCCCCAGCATTTT.

The chain carries TRBV6-1 and TRBJ1-5, with D uncertain. The V and J ends lost 2 bases and 5 bases respectively, with 7 bases between them. The CDR3 is 13 residues long. In germline, CDR1 is MNHNS, CDR2 SASEGT. The CDR3 nucleotides read TGTGCCAGCAGTGAAAGCGGTCATCAGCCCCAGCATTTT. This translates into CASSESGHQPQHF.